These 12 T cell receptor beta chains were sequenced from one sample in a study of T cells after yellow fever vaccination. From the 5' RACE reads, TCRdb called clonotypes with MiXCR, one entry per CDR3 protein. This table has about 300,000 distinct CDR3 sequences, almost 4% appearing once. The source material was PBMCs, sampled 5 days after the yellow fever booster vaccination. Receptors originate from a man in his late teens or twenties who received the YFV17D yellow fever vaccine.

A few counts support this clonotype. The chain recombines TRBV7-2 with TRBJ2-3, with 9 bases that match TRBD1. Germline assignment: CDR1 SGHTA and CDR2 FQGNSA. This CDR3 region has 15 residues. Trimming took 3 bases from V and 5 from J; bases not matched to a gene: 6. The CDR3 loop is CASSFGQGRRDTQYF. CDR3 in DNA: TGTGCCAGCAGCTTCGGACAGGGGAGGCGAGATACGCAGTATTTT.

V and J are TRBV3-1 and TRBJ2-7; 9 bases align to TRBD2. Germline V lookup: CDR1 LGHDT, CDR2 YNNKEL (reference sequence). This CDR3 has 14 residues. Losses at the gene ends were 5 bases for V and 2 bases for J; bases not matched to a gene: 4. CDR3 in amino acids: CASSASGGPYEQYF. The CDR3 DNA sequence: TGTGCCAGCAGCGCCAGCGGGGGGCCCTACGAGCAGTACTTC.

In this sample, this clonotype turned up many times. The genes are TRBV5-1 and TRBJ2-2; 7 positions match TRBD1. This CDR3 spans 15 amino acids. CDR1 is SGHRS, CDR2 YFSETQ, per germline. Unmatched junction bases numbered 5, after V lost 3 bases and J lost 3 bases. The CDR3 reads CASSSDRSYTGELFF. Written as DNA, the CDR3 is TGCGCCAGCAGCTCGGACAGGTCGTACACCGGGGAGCTGTTTTTT.

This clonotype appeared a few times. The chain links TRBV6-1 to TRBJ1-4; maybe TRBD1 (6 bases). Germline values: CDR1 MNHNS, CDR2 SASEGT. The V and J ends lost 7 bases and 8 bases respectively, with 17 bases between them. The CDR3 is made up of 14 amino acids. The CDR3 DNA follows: TGTGCCAGCACCCCAAGAGGGAGGGGGGAAAAACTGTTTTTT. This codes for CASTPRGRGEKLFF.

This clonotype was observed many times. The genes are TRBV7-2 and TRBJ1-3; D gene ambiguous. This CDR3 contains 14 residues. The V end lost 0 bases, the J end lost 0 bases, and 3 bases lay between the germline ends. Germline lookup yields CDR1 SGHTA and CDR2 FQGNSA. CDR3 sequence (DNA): TGTGCCAGCAGCTTAGCAGGCTCTGGAAACACCATATATTTT. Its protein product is CASSLAGSGNTIYF.

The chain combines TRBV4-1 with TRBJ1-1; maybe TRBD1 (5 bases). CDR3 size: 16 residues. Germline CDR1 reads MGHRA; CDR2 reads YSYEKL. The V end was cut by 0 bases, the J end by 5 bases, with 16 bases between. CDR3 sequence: CASSQDYKVGGTEAFF. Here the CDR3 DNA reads TGCGCCAGCAGCCAAGATTATAAGGTGGGGGGGACTGAAGCTTTCTTT.

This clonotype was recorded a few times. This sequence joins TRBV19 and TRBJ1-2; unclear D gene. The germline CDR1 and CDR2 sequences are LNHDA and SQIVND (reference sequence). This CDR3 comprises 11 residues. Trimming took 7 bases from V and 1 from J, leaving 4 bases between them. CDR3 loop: CASTSNYGYTF. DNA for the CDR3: TGTGCCAGTACCAGTAACTATGGCTACACCTTC.

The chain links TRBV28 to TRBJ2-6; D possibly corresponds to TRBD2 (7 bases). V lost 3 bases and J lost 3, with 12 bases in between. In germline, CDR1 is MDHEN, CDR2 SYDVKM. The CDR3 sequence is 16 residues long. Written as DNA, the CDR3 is TGTGCCAGCAGTTTGGCGGGGGCGGGTGGGGCCAACGTCCTGACTTTC. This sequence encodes CASSLAGAGGANVLTF.

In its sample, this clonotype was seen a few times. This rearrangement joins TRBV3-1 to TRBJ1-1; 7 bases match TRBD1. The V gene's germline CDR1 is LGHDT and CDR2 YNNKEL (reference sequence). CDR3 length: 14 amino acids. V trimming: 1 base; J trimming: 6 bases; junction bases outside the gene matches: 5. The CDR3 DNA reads TGTGCCAGCAGCCAAGGTCAGGGGGGCGCTGAAGCTTTCTTT. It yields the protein CASSQGQGGAEAFF.

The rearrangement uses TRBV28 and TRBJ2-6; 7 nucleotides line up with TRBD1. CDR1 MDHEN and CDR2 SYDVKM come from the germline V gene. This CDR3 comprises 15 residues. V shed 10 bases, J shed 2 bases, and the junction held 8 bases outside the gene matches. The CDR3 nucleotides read TGTGCCACCACCAGGGGGTCAGCTGGGGCCAACGTCCTGACTTTC. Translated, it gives CATTRGSAGANVLTF.

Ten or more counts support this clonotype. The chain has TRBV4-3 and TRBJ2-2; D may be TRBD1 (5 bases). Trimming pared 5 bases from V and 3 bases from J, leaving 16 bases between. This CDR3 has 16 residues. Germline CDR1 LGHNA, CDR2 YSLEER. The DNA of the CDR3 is TGCGCCAGCAGCAAGTCAGGGTTTCTGGACACCGGGGAGCTGTTTTTT. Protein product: CASSKSGFLDTGELFF.

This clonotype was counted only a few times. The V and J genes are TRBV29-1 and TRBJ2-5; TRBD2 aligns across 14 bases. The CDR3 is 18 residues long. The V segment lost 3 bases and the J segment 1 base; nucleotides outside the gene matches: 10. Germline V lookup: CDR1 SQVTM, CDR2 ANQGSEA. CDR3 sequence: CSVDLATSGGEPQETQYF. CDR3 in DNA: TGCAGCGTTGACTTAGCGACTAGCGGGGGGGAACCCCAAGAGACCCAGTACTTC.